This T cell receptor (beta chain) was identified during a study of early T cells in non-severe SARS-CoV-2 infection. For the study at large: With bulk RNA from unsorted whole blood as input, sequencing yielded unpaired chains.

Trimming took 5 bases from V and 0 from J, leaving 14 bases between them. This CDR3 is built from 15 residues. In germline, CDR1 is SGHKS, CDR2 YYEKEE (reference sequence). This clonotype was counted at least ten times. The library protocol tagged individual cDNA molecules with unique molecular identifiers. TCRdb processed the 5' RACE reads anew with MiXCR; each CDR3 protein has one entry. The sample holds about 58,000 distinct CDR3 sequences, approximately 12% seen once. The sequence was collected from an adult who was a healthcare worker with PCR-confirmed SARS-CoV-2 infection or an uninfected control (not recorded which). This chain connects TRBV5-5 to TRBJ2-5, with D perhaps matching TRBD1 (5 bases). Sample: whole blood. Here the CDR3 DNA reads TGTGCCAGCAGGTTGCTGGGGCTAGACCAAGAGACCCAGTACTTC. Protein product: CASRLLGLDQETQYF.